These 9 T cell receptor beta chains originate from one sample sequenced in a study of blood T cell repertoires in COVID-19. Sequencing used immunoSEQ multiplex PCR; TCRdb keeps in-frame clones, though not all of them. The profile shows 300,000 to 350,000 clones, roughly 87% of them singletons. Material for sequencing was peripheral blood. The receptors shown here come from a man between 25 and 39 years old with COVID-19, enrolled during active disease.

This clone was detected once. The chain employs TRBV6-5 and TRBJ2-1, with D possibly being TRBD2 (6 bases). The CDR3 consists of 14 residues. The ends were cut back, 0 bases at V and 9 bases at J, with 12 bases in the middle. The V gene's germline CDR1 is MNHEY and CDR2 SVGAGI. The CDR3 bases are TGTGCCAGCAGTTACTCTTTCGGGAGCTCTGAGCAGTTCTTC. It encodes CASSYSFGSSEQFF.

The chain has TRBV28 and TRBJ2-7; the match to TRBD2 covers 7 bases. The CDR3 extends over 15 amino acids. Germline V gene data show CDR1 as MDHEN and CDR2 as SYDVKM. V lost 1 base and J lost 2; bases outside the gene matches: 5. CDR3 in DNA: TGTGCCAGCAGTTTATCCGCGGGAGTTGCCTACGAGCAGTACTTC. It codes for CASSLSAGVAYEQYF. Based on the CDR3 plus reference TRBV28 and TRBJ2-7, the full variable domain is DVKVTQSSRYLVKRTGEKVFLECVQDMDHENMFWYRQDPGLGLRLIYFSYDVKMKEKGDIPEGYSVSREKKERFSLILESASTNQTSMYLCASSLSAGVAYEQYFGPGTRLTVT.

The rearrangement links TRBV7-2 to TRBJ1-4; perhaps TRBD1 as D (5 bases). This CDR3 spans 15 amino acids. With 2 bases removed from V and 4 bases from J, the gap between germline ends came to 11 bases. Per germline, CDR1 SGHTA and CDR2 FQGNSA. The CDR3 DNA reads TGTGCCAGCAGCTTACGGCCAGGGTATAATGAAAAACTGTTTTTT. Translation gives CASSLRPGYNEKLFF.

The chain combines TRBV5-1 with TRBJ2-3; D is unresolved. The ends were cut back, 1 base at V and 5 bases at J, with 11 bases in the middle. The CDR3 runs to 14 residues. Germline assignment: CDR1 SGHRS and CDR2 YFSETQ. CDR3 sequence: CASSLQGSQDTQYF. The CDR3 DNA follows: TGCGCCAGCAGCTTGCAAGGTAGCCAAGATACGCAGTATTTT.

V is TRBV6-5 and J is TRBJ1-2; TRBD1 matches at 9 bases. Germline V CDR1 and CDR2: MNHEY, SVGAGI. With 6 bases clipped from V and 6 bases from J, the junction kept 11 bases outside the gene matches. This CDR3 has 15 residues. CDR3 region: CASRPRNRGRDGYTF. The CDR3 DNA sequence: TGTGCCAGCAGACCGCGGAACAGGGGGCGTGATGGCTACACCTTC.

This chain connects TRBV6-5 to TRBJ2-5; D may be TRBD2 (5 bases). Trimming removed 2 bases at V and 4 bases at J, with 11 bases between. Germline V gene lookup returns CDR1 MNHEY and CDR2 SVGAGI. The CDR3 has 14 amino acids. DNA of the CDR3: TGTGCCAGCAGTTACGCCAAGGAGGCAGAGACCCAGTACTTC. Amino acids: CASSYAKEAETQYF.

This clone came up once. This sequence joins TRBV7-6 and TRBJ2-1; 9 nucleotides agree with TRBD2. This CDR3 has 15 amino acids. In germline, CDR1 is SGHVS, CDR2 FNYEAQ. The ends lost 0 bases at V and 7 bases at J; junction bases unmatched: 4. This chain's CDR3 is CASSLASGSHNEQFF. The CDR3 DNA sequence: TGTGCCAGCAGCTTAGCTAGCGGGAGTCATAATGAGCAGTTCTTC.

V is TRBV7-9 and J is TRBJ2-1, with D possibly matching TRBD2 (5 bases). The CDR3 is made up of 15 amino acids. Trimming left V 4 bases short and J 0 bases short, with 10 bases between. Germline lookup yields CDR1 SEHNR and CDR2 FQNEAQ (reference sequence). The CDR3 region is CASSSTGSSYNEQFF. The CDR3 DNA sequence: TGTGCCAGCAGCTCAACTGGGAGCTCCTACAATGAGCAGTTCTTC. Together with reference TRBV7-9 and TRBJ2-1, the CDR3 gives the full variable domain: DTGVSQNPRHKITKRGQNVTFRCDPISEHNRLYWYRQTLGQGPEFLTYFQNEAQLEKSRLLSDRFSAERPKGSFSTLEIQRTEQGDSAMYLCASSSTGSSYNEQFFGPGTRLTVL.

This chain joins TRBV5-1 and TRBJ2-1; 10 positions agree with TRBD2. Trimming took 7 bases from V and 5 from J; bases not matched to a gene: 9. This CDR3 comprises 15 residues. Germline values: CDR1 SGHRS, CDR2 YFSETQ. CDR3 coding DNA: TGCGCCAGCGGGGCTACTAGCGGGAAAGACAATGAGCAGTTCTTC. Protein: CASGATSGKDNEQFF.